This T cell receptor (beta chain) was observed in a study of T cell responses to AZD1222 COVID-19 vaccine. Study results and limitations: AZD1222 recipients seropositive at baseline numbered only six or seven. Spike-specific TCR breadth and depth were elevated following two AZD1222 doses. Close to half of all spike-specific TCRs reportedly target regions of the variants that are unmutated.

Sequencing was performed with immunoSEQ multiplex PCR; in TCRdb, only in-frame clones are kept and a portion is missing. The top ten clones hold about 0.5% of a sample with around 260,000 clones, approximately 95% of them seen once. Trimming shortened V by 2 bases and J by 7 bases, and 12 bases separated the two germline ends. Looked up from germline, CDR1 is LNHDA and CDR2 is SQIVND (reference sequence). The CDR3 loop spans 13 amino acids. As for this clone: As yet, its antigen is unknown.

The material was peripheral blood, obtained on day 0 of AZD1222 vaccination. The chain uses TRBV19 and TRBJ2-7; no definite D call. This receptor was obtained from an adult in good health. CDR3 loop: CASSINQDGEQYF. The DNA for the CDR3 is TGTGCCAGTAGTATAAATCAAGATGGAGAGCAGTACTTC. The whole variable domain, filled in from reference TRBV19 and TRBJ2-7, reads DGGITQSPKYLFRKEGQNVTLSCEQNLNHDAMYWYRQDPGQGLRLIYYSQIVNDFQKGDIAEGYSVSREKKESFPLTVTSAQKNPTAFYLCASSINQDGEQYFGPGTRLTVT.